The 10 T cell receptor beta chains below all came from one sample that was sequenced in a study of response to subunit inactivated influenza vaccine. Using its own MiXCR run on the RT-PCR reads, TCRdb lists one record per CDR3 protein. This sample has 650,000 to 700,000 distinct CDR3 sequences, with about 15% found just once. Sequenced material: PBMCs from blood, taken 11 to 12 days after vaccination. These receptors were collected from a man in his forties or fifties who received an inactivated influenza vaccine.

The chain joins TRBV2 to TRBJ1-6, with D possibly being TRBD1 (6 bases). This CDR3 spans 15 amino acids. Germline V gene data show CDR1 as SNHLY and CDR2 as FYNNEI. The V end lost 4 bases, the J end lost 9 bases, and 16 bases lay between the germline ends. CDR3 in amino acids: CASSGYSGGTSPLHF. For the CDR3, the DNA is TGTGCCAGCAGTGGGTATTCCGGGGGCACTTCACCCCTCCACTTT.

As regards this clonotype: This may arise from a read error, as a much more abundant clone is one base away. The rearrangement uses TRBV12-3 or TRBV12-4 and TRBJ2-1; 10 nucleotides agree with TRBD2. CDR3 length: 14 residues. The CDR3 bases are TGTGCCAGCATTTTAGCGGGAGGCTACAATGAGCAGTTCTTC. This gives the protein CASILAGGYNEQFF.

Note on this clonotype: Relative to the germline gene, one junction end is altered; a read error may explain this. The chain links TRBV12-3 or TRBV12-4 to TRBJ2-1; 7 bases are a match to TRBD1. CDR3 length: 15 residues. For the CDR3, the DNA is TGTGCCAGCAGCTTAGACAGGGTGTTCTACAATGAGCAGTTCTTC. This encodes CASSLDRVFYNEQFF.

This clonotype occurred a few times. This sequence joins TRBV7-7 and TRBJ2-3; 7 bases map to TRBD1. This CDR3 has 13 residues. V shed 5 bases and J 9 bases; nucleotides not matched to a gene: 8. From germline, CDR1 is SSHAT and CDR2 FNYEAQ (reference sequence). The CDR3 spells CASSRIGTATQYF. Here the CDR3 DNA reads TGTGCCAGCAGCCGGATCGGGACAGCGACGCAGTATTTT.

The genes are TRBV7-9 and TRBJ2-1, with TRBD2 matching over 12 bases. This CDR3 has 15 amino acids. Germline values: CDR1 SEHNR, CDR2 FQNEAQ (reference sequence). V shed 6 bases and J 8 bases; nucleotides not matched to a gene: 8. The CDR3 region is CASRTGLAGGHEQFF. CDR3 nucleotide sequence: TGTGCCAGCAGAACGGGGCTAGCGGGGGGGCATGAGCAGTTCTTC.

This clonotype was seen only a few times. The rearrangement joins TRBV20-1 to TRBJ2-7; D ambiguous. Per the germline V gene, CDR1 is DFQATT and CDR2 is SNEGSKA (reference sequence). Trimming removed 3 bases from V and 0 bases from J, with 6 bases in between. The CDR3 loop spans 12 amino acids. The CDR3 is CSASSSSYEQYF. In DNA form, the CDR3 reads TGCAGTGCTAGCTCCAGCTCCTACGAGCAGTACTTC.

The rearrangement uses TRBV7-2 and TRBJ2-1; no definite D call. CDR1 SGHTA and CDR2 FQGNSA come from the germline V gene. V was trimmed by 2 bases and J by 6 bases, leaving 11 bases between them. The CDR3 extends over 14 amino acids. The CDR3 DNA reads TGTGCCAGCAGCTTAAACAGCCCGCCCAATGAGCAGTTCTTC. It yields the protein CASSLNSPPNEQFF.

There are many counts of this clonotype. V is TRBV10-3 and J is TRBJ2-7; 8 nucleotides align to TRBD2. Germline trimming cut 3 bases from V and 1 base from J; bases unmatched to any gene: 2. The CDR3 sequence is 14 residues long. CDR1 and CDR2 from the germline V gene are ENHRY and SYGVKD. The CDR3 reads CAISDGRGSYEQYF. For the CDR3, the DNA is TGTGCCATCAGTGACGGGAGGGGATCCTACGAGCAGTACTTC.

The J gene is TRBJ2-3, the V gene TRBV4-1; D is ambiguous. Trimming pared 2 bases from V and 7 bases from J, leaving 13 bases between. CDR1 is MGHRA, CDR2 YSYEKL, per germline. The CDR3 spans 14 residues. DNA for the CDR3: TGCGCCAGCAGCCAAAATGAACGGTGGCATACGCAGTATTTT. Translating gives CASSQNERWHTQYF.

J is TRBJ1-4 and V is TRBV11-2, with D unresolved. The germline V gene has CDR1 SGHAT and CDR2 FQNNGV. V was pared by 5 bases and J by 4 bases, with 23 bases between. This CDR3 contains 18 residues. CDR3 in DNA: TGTGCCAGCAGCCTAGGATCAAGTGGGCGGGCTTTTAATGAAAAACTGTTTTTT. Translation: CASSLGSSGRAFNEKLFF.